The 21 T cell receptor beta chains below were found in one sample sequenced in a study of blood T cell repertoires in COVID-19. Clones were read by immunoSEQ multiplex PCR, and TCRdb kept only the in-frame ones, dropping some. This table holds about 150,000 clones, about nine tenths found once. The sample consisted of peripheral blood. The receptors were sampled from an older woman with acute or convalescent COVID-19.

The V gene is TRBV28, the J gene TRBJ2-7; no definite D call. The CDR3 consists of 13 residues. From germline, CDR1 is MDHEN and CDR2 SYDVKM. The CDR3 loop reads CASTSPPSHEQYV. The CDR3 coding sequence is TGTGCCAGCACCTCTCCTCCCTCCCACGAGCAGTACGTC.

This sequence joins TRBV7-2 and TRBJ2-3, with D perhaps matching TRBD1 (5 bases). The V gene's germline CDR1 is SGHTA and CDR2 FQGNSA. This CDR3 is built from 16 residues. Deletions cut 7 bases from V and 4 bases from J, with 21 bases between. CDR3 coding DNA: TGTGCCAGCAACCGGAACACGGCAATAGGGGCAGATACGCAGTATTTT. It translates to CASNRNTAIGADTQYF.

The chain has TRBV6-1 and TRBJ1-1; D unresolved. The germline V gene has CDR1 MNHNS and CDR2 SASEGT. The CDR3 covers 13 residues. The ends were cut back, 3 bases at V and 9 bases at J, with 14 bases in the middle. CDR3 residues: CASSDPGGPKAFF. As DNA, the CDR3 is TGTGCCAGCAGTGACCCCGGAGGTCCGAAAGCTTTCTTT.

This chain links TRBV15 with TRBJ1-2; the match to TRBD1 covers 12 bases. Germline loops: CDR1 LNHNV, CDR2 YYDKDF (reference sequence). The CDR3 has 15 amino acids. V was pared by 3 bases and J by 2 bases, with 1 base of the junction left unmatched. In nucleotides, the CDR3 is TGTGCCACCAGCAGTGGGACAGGGGGCAACTATGGCTACACCTTC. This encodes CATSSGTGGNYGYTF. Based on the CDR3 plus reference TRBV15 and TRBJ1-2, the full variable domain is DAMVIQNPRYQVTQFGKPVTLSCSQTLNHNVMYWYQQKSSQAPKLLFHYYDKDFNNEADTPDNFQSRRPNTSFCFLDIRSPGLGDTAMYLCATSSGTGGNYGYTFGSGTRLTVV.

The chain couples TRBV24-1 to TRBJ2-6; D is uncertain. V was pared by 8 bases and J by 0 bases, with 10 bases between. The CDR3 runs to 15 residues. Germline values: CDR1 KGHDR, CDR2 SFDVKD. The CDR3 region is CATNSGSSGANVLTF. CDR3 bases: TGTGCCACCAACTCAGGCAGCTCTGGGGCCAACGTCCTGACTTTC.

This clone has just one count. CDR3 sequence (DNA): TGTGCCAGCAGCCGGGACAATAACTATGGCTACACCTTC. Translation gives CASSRDNNYGYTF. This chain connects TRBV6-4 to TRBJ1-2, with a tentative D call TRBD1 (6 bases). CDR1 and CDR2 (germline): MRHNA, SNTAGT. Trimming took off 6 bases at V and 1 base at J, with 9 bases between the two ends. The CDR3 consists of 13 residues.

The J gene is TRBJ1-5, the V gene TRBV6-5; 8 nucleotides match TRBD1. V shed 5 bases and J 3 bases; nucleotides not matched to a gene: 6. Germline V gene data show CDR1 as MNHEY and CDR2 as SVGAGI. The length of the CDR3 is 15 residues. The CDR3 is CASSRQGKDNQPQHF. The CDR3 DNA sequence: TGTGCCAGCAGTCGACAGGGGAAGGACAATCAGCCCCAGCATTTT.

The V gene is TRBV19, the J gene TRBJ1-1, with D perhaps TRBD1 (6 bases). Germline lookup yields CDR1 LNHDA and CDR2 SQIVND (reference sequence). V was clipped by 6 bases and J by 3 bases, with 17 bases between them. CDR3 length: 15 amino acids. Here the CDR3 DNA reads TGTGCCAGTAGAGGTCAACAGTCAGGGGACACTGAAGCTTTCTTT. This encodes CASRGQQSGDTEAFF.

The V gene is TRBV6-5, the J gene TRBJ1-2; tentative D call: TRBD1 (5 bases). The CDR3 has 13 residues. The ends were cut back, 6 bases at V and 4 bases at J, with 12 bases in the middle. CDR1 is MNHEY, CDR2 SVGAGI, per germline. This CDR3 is CASSAGTTYGYTF. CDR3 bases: TGTGCCAGCAGCGCCGGGACTACCTATGGCTACACCTTC.

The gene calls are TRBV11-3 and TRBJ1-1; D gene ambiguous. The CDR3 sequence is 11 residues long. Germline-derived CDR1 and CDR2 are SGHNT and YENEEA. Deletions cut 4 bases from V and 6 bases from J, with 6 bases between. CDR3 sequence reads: CASSYRAEAFF. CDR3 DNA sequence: TGTGCCAGCAGCTATCGGGCTGAAGCTTTCTTT.

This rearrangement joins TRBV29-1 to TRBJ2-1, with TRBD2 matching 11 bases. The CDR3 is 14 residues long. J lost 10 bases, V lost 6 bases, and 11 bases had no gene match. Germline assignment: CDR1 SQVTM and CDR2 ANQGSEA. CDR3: CSVGRLAGPAEQFF. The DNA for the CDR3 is TGCAGCGTCGGGAGACTAGCGGGGCCGGCAGAGCAGTTCTTC.

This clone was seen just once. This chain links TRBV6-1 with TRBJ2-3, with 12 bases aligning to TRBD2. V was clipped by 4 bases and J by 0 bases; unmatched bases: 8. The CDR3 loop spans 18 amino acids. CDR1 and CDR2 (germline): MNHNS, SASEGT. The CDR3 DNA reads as TGTGCCAGCAGTGCACACCCAGGGACTAGCGGGAGCACAGATACGCAGTATTTT. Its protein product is CASSAHPGTSGSTDTQYF.

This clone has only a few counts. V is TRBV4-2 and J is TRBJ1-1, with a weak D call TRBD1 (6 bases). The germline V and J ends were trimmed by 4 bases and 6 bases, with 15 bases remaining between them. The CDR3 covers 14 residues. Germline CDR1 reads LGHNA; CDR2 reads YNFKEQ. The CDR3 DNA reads TGTGCCAGCAGCCCCGGAACAACAGGGTCTGAAGCTTTCTTT. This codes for CASSPGTTGSEAFF.

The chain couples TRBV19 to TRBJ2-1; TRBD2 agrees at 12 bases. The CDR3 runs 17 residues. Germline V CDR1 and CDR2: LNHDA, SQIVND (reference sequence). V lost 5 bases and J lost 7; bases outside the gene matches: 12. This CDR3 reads CASSLYSSGGAWNEQFF. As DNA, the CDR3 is TGTGCCAGTAGTCTCTACTCTAGCGGGGGGGCTTGGAATGAGCAGTTCTTC.

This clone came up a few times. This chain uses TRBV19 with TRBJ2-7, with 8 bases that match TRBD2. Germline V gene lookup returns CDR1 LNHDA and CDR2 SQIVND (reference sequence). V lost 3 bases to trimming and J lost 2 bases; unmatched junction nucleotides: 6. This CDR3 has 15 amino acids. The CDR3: CASSIQPGGAYEQYV. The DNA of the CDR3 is TGTGCCAGTAGTATTCAGCCCGGGGGGGCCTACGAGCAGTACGTC.

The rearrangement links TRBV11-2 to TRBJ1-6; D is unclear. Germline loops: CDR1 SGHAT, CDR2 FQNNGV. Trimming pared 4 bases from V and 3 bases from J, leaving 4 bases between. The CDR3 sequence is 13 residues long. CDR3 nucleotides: TGTGCCAGCAGCTCAGGCTATAATTCACCCCTCCACTTT. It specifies CASSSGYNSPLHF.

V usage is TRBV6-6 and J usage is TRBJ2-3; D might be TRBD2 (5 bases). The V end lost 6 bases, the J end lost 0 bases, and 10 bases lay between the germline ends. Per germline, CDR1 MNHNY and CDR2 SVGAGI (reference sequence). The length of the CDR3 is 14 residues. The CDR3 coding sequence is TGTGCCAGCAGGCCCCCGGGGAGCACAGATACGCAGTATTTT. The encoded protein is CASRPPGSTDTQYF.

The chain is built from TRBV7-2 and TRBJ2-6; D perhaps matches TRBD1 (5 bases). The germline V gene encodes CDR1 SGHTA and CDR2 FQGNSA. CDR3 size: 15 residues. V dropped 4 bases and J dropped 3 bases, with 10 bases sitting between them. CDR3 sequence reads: CASSSQGGGANVLTF. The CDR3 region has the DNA TGTGCCAGCAGCTCCCAGGGCGGTGGGGCCAACGTCCTGACTTTC.

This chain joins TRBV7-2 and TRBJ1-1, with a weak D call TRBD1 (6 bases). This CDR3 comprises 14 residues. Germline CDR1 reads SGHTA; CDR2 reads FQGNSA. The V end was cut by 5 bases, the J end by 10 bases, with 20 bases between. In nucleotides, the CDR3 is TGTGCCAGCAGCAGGCAGGGGCGCTTGTCTCTAGCTTTCTTT. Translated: CASSRQGRLSLAFF.

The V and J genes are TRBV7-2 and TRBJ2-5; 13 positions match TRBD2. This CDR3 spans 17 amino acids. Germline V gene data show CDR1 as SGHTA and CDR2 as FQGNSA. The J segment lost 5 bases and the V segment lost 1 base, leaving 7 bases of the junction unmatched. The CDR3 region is CASSLEPLAGGIETQYF. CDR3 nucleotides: TGTGCCAGCAGCTTAGAGCCACTAGCGGGGGGGATTGAGACCCAGTACTTC.

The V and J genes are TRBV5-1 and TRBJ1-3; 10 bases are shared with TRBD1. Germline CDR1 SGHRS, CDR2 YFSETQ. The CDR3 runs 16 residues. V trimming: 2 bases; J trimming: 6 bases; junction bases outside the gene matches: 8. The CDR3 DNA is TGCGCCAGCAGCTTAACAGGCGGGACAGGGGCAAACACCATATATTTT. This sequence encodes CASSLTGGTGANTIYF.